This T cell receptor beta chain was obtained from a study of beta chain features in type 1 diabetes. The study reverse transcribed the entire isolated RNA, so it sequenced expressed TCRB transcripts. Profiling relied on immunoSEQ multiplex PCR, and the TCRdb table lists in-frame clones only, not all of them. The table includes about 360,000 clones, approximately 12% detected once. This CDR3 has 15 residues. V was trimmed by 4 bases and J by 4 bases, leaving 19 bases between them. Germline CDR1 GTSNPN, CDR2 SVGIG (reference sequence). Regarding the study as a whole: When VDJ junctions were examined, type 1 diabetes patients showed fewer insertions and more deletions.

Donors contributed one heparinised blood draw apiece, averaging roughly 0.12 L. This clone was counted a few times. The antigen is not known. The receptor comes from a man younger than 35 in good health. Sequences were obtained from naive CD4+ T cells from blood. The chain uses TRBV30 and TRBJ1-2, with D perhaps TRBD1 (5 bases). The DNA of the CDR3 is TGTGCCTGGATCCTTTCAGGGATGTTCGGCTATGGCTACACCTTC. Amino acid sequence: CAWILSGMFGYGYTF.